This T cell receptor beta chain came from a study of blood T cell repertoires in COVID-19. Per the original data handling: The assay estimated nucleated cells by amplifying reference gene primers. Here immunoSEQ multiplex PCR was the method, and the copy in TCRdb shows in-frame clones only, minus some. V and J calls and clone size are copied from that table; D and trimming were computed from the DNA. The sample has 300,000 or so clones; about nine tenths are singletons. V lost 4 bases to trimming and J lost 1 base, with 17 bases between them. The CDR3 totals 16 residues. Germline CDR1 and CDR2: SGHRS and YFSETQ.

The sequenced material came from PBMCs or T cells enriched from blood (not recorded which). The V gene is TRBV5-1, the J gene TRBJ1-1; D remains ambiguous. This sequence originates from a man between 60 and 75 years old who had recovered from COVID-19. The CDR3 region has the DNA TGCGCCAGCAGCCCGGGTACGGTACTAACGAACACTGAAGCTTTCTTT. Amino acids: CASSPGTVLTNTEAFF.